Here is one T cell receptor beta chain with its context. Its specific antigen is unknown. The input lacks base qualities; no much larger clone sits a single base away. According to the germline V gene (reference sequence), CDR1 reads MNHEY and CDR2 reads SMNVEV. The CDR3 runs 16 residues from the cysteine to the phenylalanine. CDR3 DNA only is kept here, 48 bases in frame from base 1. V has 5 bases trimmed and J has 5 bases trimmed; junction bases matching no gene number 11. This sample is part of a study of blood T cell repertoires in COVID-19 (dated by TCRdb to 2020 to 2021). Broadly, across the study: Collaborator samples came from the United States, Italy and Spain and covered acute and convalescent phases of COVID-19. The prospective study material was composed of cDNA or gDNA derived from T cells, B-cell-depleted T cells, or PBMCs. The dataset comprised deeply sampled blood TCRbeta repertoires from subjects exposed to, actively infected with, or recovered from COVID-19. The repertoires were released in a freely available public database intended as a resource for research on the immune response to SARS-CoV-2. Samples were obtained from the ongoing ImmuneRACE study (first 160 participants) and from 1,000 to 1,500 subjects provided by 6 global collaborators. Nearly every sample came with metadata listing a de-identified subject ID, COVID-19 status, age in years and sex. Where HLA class I and class II types were available, the types were taken from metadata supplied by the sample provider, not from assay-based typing.

Whole blood was collected in K2EDTA tubes by collaborating institutions according to the institutions' own protocols. For TCRbeta analysis, collaborators shipped samples in one of three forms: frozen whole blood, isolated PBMCs, or DNA extracted from either of those sample types. The paper's findings and limits, for the study overall: The amount of clinical and demographic metadata varied by source and participant and was provided uncurated.

TCRbeta CDR3 regions were amplified from genomic DNA by means of the immunoSEQ Assay, a bias-controlled multiplex PCR. As for how the authors treated the data: Within the assay, amplification of reference gene primers was used to estimate how many nucleated cells each sample contained. Sequence reads were collapsed and filtered to measure the absolute abundance of every unique TCRbeta CDR3 rearrangement. For each sample, productive Simpson clonality was calculated by taking the square root of Simpson's diversity index across productive rearrangements. TCRdb took over this immuneACCESS table, retaining in-frame rearrangements with V and J assigned. Such tables are incomplete; in checked studies, under half of the missing clones stem from an unresolved V gene, and the remainder is unexplained. The V and J calls and clone size are taken from that table; D and trimming were inferred from the DNA. The sample table lists about 120,000 clones, more than 75% of them with a count of one. Jointly, the top ten make up roughly 2.2% of the sample.

The receptor chain draws on TRBV27 and TRBJ2-1, with 8 bases in between that match TRBD2. The receptor was derived from a woman aged 45-65 years with acute or convalescent COVID-19. The material sequenced was peripheral blood. The CDR3 here reads CASSAISGRRDNEQFF. The DNA sequence is as follows: TGTGCCAGCAGTGCCATCAGCGGGAGAAGGGACAATGAGCAGTTCTTC.